This TCR beta chain emerged from a study of T cell responses to AZD1222 COVID-19 vaccine. Findings of the study overall: Mapped onto spike, vaccine-associated CD4 TCRs spanned it and were dominant at 160-218 and 743-854. When two AZD1222 doses had been given, Spike-specific TCR breadth and depth rose.

Germline CDR1 reads KGHSH; CDR2 reads LQKENI. J lost 4 bases, V lost 3 bases, and 8 bases had no gene match. The CDR3 is 16 amino acids. This clone came up once. The antigen remains unidentified. Clones were read by immunoSEQ multiplex PCR, and TCRdb kept only the in-frame ones, dropping some. The sample lists more than 140,000 clones; 88% were seen once. This sample comprised peripheral blood, obtained on day 0 of MenACWY control vaccination. The chain carries TRBV18 and TRBJ1-4, with 7 bases identical to TRBD1. The clonotype was recovered from an adult in good health. This CDR3 is CASSPNPGGLNEKLFF. Here the CDR3 DNA reads TGTGCCAGCTCACCGAACCCAGGGGGTCTTAATGAAAAACTGTTTTTT.